The 14 T cell receptor beta chains below all came from one sample that was sequenced in a study of blood T cell repertoires in COVID-19. Measured with immunoSEQ multiplex PCR; TCRdb has only the in-frame clones, and not every one. The sample contains over 350,000 clones, approximately 89% of which appear only once. Source material: PBMCs or T cells enriched from blood (not recorded which). The receptors come from a woman between 40 and 55 years old who had been exposed to COVID-19.

The chain uses TRBV14 and TRBJ1-2; D gene unclear. The CDR3 is 12 residues long. Trimming shortened V by 2 bases and J by 2 bases, and 3 bases separated the two germline ends. Germline V gene data show CDR1 as SGHDN and CDR2 as FVKESK. The CDR3 nucleotides read TGTGCCAGCAGCCAACAGAACTATGGCTACACCTTC. This encodes CASSQQNYGYTF.

The chain uses TRBV9 and TRBJ1-2, with D uncertain. Germline V lookup: CDR1 SGDLS, CDR2 YYNGEE. The CDR3 extends over 14 amino acids. V lost 0 bases to trimming and J lost 0 bases, with 6 bases between them. Written as DNA, the CDR3 is TGTGCCAGCAGCGTAGGAGAGGCTAACTATGGCTACACCTTC. It yields the protein CASSVGEANYGYTF.

The CDR3 protein is CASSQDAQGNYGYTF. DNA for the CDR3: TGCGCCAGCAGCCAAGATGCCCAGGGGAACTATGGCTACACCTTC. The gene calls are TRBV4-3 and TRBJ1-2; D perhaps matches TRBD1 (6 bases). Between the trimmed V and J ends, which lost 0 bases and 2 bases, there was a span of 10 bases. The CDR3 runs 15 residues. Germline CDR1 LGHNA, CDR2 YSLEER.

The chain joins TRBV27 to TRBJ2-2, with TRBD2 matching 12 bases. V was pared by 8 bases and J by 5 bases, with 3 bases of the junction left unmatched. Germline lookup yields CDR1 MNHEY and CDR2 SMNVEV (reference sequence). CDR3 length equals 14 residues. Written as DNA, the CDR3 is TGTGCCAGCTGTGGACTAGCGGGAACCGGGGAGCTGTTTTTT. It yields the protein CASCGLAGTGELFF.

The rearrangement joins TRBV15 to TRBJ1-3; weak D call: TRBD1 (5 bases). V lost 2 bases to trimming and J lost 0 bases, with 14 bases between them. Germline V gene data show CDR1 as LNHNV and CDR2 as YYDKDF (reference sequence). The CDR3 sequence is 17 residues long. The CDR3 sequence is CATSRTGFLSSGNTIYF. In nucleotides, the CDR3 is TGTGCCACCAGCAGAACAGGATTCTTAAGCTCTGGAAACACCATATATTTT.

The rearrangement uses TRBV3-1 (or the pseudogene TRBV3-2) and TRBJ1-4; D unclear. This CDR3 is built from 15 residues. Per the germline V gene, CDR1 is LGHDT and CDR2 is YNNKEL (reference sequence). Deletions cut 0 bases from V and 8 bases from J, with 13 bases between. DNA of the CDR3: TGTGCCAGCAGCCAAGAGGTAGTGTCTAGGGAAAAACTGTTTTTT. It yields the protein CASSQEVVSREKLFF.

The rearrangement joins TRBV4-3 to TRBJ2-7; TRBD2 is a possible D gene (5 bases). V was shortened by 3 bases and J by 3 bases, with 15 bases between the two germline ends. Germline V gene sequence: CDR1 LGHNA, CDR2 YSLEER. The CDR3 spans 15 residues. DNA for the CDR3: TGCGCCAGCAGCCACCGAGAAGCTGGGAGCTACGAGCAGTACTTC. Translation gives CASSHREAGSYEQYF.

The chain employs TRBV6-5 and TRBJ1-3; D gene ambiguous. V lost 7 bases to trimming and J lost 0 bases, with 10 bases between them. From germline, CDR1 is MNHEY and CDR2 SVGAGI. The length of the CDR3 is 14 residues. Here the CDR3 reads CASITVSSGNTIYF. CDR3 bases: TGTGCCAGCATTACAGTCTCCTCTGGAAACACCATATATTTT.

The gene calls are TRBV14 and TRBJ1-4; no clear D. The germline V gene encodes CDR1 SGHDN and CDR2 FVKESK. The CDR3 is 17 amino acids. Trimming left V 1 base short and J 2 bases short, with 14 bases between. The CDR3 region is CASSQARGPTTNEKLFF. In nucleotides, the CDR3 is TGTGCCAGCAGCCAAGCCCGCGGGCCCACGACTAATGAAAAACTGTTTTTT.

The chain combines TRBV21-1 with TRBJ2-7; no check of the table's D call, TRBD1, against the DNA was made. TRBV21-1 is a pseudogene locus. The CDR3 extends over 11 amino acids. The CDR3 here is CASSAQGEQYF. The CDR3 DNA follows: TGTGCCAGCAGCGCACAGGGGGAGCAGTACTTC.

This clone appeared a few times. V is TRBV7-9 and J is TRBJ1-2, with unresolved D. Trimming shortened V by 7 bases and J by 4 bases, and 19 bases separated the two germline ends. Germline assignment: CDR1 SEHNR and CDR2 FQNEAQ (reference sequence). CDR3 length: 15 amino acids. CDR3 bases: TGTGCCAGCACCTCCCGGGCCAGCGGGTCCTATGGCTACACCTTC. Encoded protein: CASTSRASGSYGYTF.

This rearrangement joins TRBV6-2 or TRBV6-3 to TRBJ2-3; D remains ambiguous. CDR3 size: 16 residues. Between the trimmed V and J ends, which lost 4 bases and 0 bases, there was a span of 14 bases. The V gene's germline CDR1 is MNHEY and CDR2 SVGEGT. Here the CDR3 reads CASSSNLRWSTDTQYF. CDR3 nucleotides: TGTGCCAGCAGTTCTAATCTTCGGTGGAGCACAGATACGCAGTATTTT.

This chain links TRBV9 with TRBJ1-1, with TRBD1 matching over 7 bases. Germline assignment: CDR1 SGDLS and CDR2 YYNGEE. The ends lost 4 bases at V and 5 bases at J; junction bases unmatched: 8. This CDR3 has 14 amino acids. CDR3 protein: CASSLGQSGTEAFF. DNA of the CDR3: TGTGCCAGCAGCCTGGGACAGTCGGGGACTGAAGCTTTCTTT.

The gene calls are TRBV12-3 or TRBV12-4 and TRBJ1-5, with D possibly being TRBD1 (6 bases). The CDR3 spans 13 residues. V lost 6 bases, J lost 7 bases, and 13 bases lay in between. CDR3 in amino acids: CASSPQGPQPQHF. Here the CDR3 DNA reads TGTGCCAGCAGCCCACAGGGTCCCCAGCCCCAGCATTTT.